The 24 T cell receptor beta chains given below trace back to one sample, sequenced in a study of shared clonotypes between healthy human individuals (dated by TCRdb to 2020 to 2021). The library was produced with the immunoSEQ multiplex PCR assay. Here the immuneACCESS table is served through TCRdb, limited to in-frame sequences with V and J called. Missing clones are a known gap in these copies; in checked studies unresolved V genes cover under half, and the rest lacks a known reason. For this sample there are about 480,000 clones; nearly 80% appear just once. Together, the top ten hold about an eighth of the sample. Sequencing used PBMCs. The source is a woman aged 40-49 years in good health. Some clones in this sample may be carry-over from other donors' samples.

The chain links TRBV7-2 to TRBJ1-4; 8 nucleotides line up with TRBD1. Germline assignment: CDR1 SGHTA and CDR2 FQGNSA. V lost 6 bases and J lost 5; bases outside the gene matches: 8. This CDR3 has 15 amino acids. The CDR3 sequence: CASSTSRGRNEKLFF. The DNA for the CDR3 is TGTGCCAGCAGTACATCCAGGGGGCGCAATGAAAAACTGTTTTTT.

This chain links TRBV28 with TRBJ2-5; 10 nucleotides line up with TRBD1. The CDR3 loop spans 16 amino acids. Germline CDR1 reads MDHEN; CDR2 reads SYDVKM. The V gene end was trimmed by 1 base and the J gene end by 13 bases; junction bases not matched to a gene: 15. CDR3 residues: CASSLLRRGTGDPGYF. The CDR3 DNA is TGTGCCAGCAGTTTATTACGGAGGGGGACAGGGGACCCCGGGTACTTC.

This clone was counted between two and nine times. The rearrangement uses TRBV9 and TRBJ2-1, with 15 bases lining up with TRBD2. V shed 0 bases, J shed 7 bases, and the junction held 5 bases outside the gene matches. The CDR3 spans 17 residues. Germline loops: CDR1 SGDLS, CDR2 YYNGEE. The CDR3, as DNA: TGTGCCAGCAGCGTAGAAAGCGGGACTAGCGGGAGGAATGAGCAGTTCTTC. Residues: CASSVESGTSGRNEQFF.

The rearrangement joins TRBV11-3 to TRBJ2-5; D might be TRBD1 (7 bases). V gave up 3 bases and J gave up 4 bases, with 12 bases separating them. The CDR3 runs 14 residues. Germline assignment: CDR1 SGHNT and CDR2 YENEEA. DNA for the CDR3: TGTGCCAGCAGCTTGGCGGGACAGTTAGAGACCCAGTACTTC. Translating gives CASSLAGQLETQYF.

V is TRBV6-5 and J is TRBJ2-3; D gene ambiguous. CDR1 MNHEY and CDR2 SVGAGI come from the germline V gene. The CDR3 length is 12 residues. Trimming shortened V by 6 bases and J by 5 bases, and 9 bases separated the two germline ends. The DNA of the CDR3 is TGTGCCAGCAGGGCGCTAGGAGATACGCAGTATTTT. Residues: CASRALGDTQYF.

The rearrangement links TRBV7-6 to TRBJ2-3; no clear D. V dropped 3 bases and J dropped 5 bases, with 12 bases sitting between them. The germline gives CDR1 SGHVS, CDR2 FNYEAQ. This CDR3 spans 14 amino acids. CDR3 sequence: CASSFQQWGDTQYF. CDR3 sequence (DNA): TGTGCCAGCAGCTTCCAGCAGTGGGGAGATACGCAGTATTTT.

The genes are TRBV10-3 and TRBJ2-3; 9 bases map to TRBD2. The CDR3 contains 17 residues. CDR1 is ENHRY and CDR2 is SYGVKD in the germline V gene. Trimming took 0 bases from V and 2 from J; bases not matched to a gene: 6. The CDR3 is CAISESVTSGSTDTQYF. CDR3 DNA: TGTGCCATCAGTGAGTCTGTGACTAGCGGATCCACAGATACGCAGTATTTT.

As for this clone: Other DNA sequences of this sample code for an identical CDR3. The chain employs TRBV28 and TRBJ1-3; unclear D gene. This CDR3 has 14 residues. Per the germline V gene, CDR1 is MDHEN and CDR2 is SYDVKM. The V end was cut by 1 base, the J end by 2 bases, with 6 bases between. The CDR3 DNA sequence: TGTGCCAGCAGTTTATTTGGGGCTGGAAACACCATATATTTT. Its translation is CASSLFGAGNTIYF.

This rearrangement joins TRBV10-3 to TRBJ2-2; D is perhaps TRBD2 (6 bases). CDR1 ENHRY and CDR2 SYGVKD come from the germline V gene. V gave up 4 bases and J gave up 0 bases, with 6 bases separating them. CDR3 length: 14 residues. The CDR3 reads CAISGEANTGELFF. The CDR3 DNA reads as TGTGCCATCAGTGGGGAGGCGAACACCGGGGAGCTGTTTTTT.

On this clone itself: A read error is likely here: a far larger clone is one base away. This chain joins TRBV29-1 and TRBJ1-1, with D possibly TRBD1 on 6 matching bases. V lost 1 base, J lost 4 bases, and 22 bases lay in between. The CDR3 contains 17 residues. Germline assignment: CDR1 SQVTM and CDR2 ANQGSEA. For the CDR3, the DNA is TGCAGCGTTGAAGGTCCCAACGGGAGGGGGATGGGCACTGAAGCTTTCTTT. Its translation: CSVEGPNGRGMGTEAFF.

This chain links TRBV28 with TRBJ2-2; D is perhaps TRBD2 (5 bases). CDR1 is MDHEN and CDR2 is SYDVKM in the germline V gene. There are 12 residues in the CDR3. Trimming cost V 3 bases and J 7 bases, with 6 bases left between them. Written as DNA, the CDR3 is TGTGCCAGCAGTTTCCGGGACGGGGAGCTGTTTTTT. Translation: CASSFRDGELFF.

This rearrangement joins TRBV6-6 to TRBJ2-7; TRBD1 matches at 9 bases. The V gene end was trimmed by 0 bases and the J gene end by 2 bases; junction bases not matched to a gene: 5. Germline-derived CDR1 and CDR2 are MNHNY and SVGAGI (reference sequence). The CDR3 sequence is 16 residues long. The CDR3 loop reads CASSYSDRGPTYEQYF. For the CDR3, the DNA is TGTGCCAGCAGTTACTCGGACAGGGGACCCACCTACGAGCAGTACTTC.

CDR3 in amino acids: CASSYSSQAFF. CDR3 nucleotides: TGTGCCAGCAGTTACTCCTCGCAAGCTTTCTTT. This chain joins TRBV6-6 and TRBJ1-1; D is uncertain. The germline gives CDR1 MNHNY, CDR2 SVGAGI (reference sequence). The CDR3 has 11 residues. V was pared by 0 bases and J by 9 bases, with 5 bases between.

This chain joins TRBV10-3 and TRBJ2-3, with D maybe TRBD1 (6 bases). From germline, CDR1 is ENHRY and CDR2 SYGVKD. V was shortened by 8 bases and J by 4 bases, with 16 bases between the two germline ends. The CDR3 spans 14 residues. CDR3 residues: CAIGDTGSADTQYF. CDR3 coding DNA: TGTGCCATCGGGGACACCGGGTCGGCAGATACGCAGTATTTT.

V usage is TRBV5-1 and J usage is TRBJ1-3, with 7 bases matching TRBD1. CDR1 is SGHRS and CDR2 is YFSETQ in the germline V gene. The CDR3 totals 16 residues. The V segment lost 0 bases and the J segment 2 bases; nucleotides outside the gene matches: 5. The CDR3 DNA reads TGCGCCAGCAGCTTGGGAGACAGGGTACCTGGAAACACCATATATTTT. It specifies CASSLGDRVPGNTIYF.

V usage is TRBV2 and J usage is TRBJ1-2; the D is unclear. This CDR3 is 14 amino acids long. V was pared by 6 bases and J by 4 bases, with 15 bases between. The germline V gene encodes CDR1 SNHLY and CDR2 FYNNEI. The CDR3 bases are TGTGCCAGCAGGGGTTTCGGACGGGCCTATGGCTACACCTTC. Its protein product is CASRGFGRAYGYTF.

The chain combines TRBV30 with TRBJ2-3; TRBD2 matches at 7 bases. The germline gives CDR1 GTSNPN, CDR2 SVGIG (reference sequence). J was trimmed by 0 bases and V by 1 base; bases with no gene match: 1. The CDR3 extends over 14 amino acids. CDR3 amino acids: CAWSEGGSTDTQYF. The CDR3 DNA is TGTGCCTGGAGTGAGGGAGGGAGCACAGATACGCAGTATTTT.

The chain joins TRBV2 to TRBJ2-5; 10 bases are a match to TRBD1. The CDR3 is 12 residues long. V lost 8 bases and J lost 5; bases outside the gene matches: 2. The germline V gene encodes CDR1 SNHLY and CDR2 FYNNEI. CDR3 coding DNA: TGTGCCAGCGACAGGGGGCCGGAGACCCAGTACTTC. This gives the protein CASDRGPETQYF.

This clone was counted once. The chain is built from TRBV19 and TRBJ2-7; 12 bases agree with TRBD2. After removal of 5 bases from V and 0 bases from J, the junction contained 14 bases not matched to a gene. The length of the CDR3 is 19 residues. Germline CDR1 is LNHDA and CDR2 is SQIVND (reference sequence). The chain's CDR3 is CASSRPTGLAGPGSYEQYF. The CDR3, as DNA: TGTGCCAGTAGTCGGCCAACAGGACTAGCGGGACCCGGCTCCTACGAGCAGTACTTC.

The chain is built from TRBV6-5 and TRBJ1-1; perhaps TRBD1 as D (5 bases). V was clipped by 6 bases and J by 2 bases, with 16 bases between them. The length of the CDR3 is 15 residues. Germline loops: CDR1 MNHEY, CDR2 SVGAGI. Here the CDR3 reads CASRRESRDNTEAFF. The CDR3 region has the DNA TGTGCCAGCAGGAGAGAGTCCAGGGATAACACTGAAGCTTTCTTT.

This clone was counted once. CDR3 region: CASSPRPNSATRNQPQHF. For the CDR3, the DNA is TGCGCCAGCAGTCCCCGCCCCAACAGCGCTACCCGCAATCAGCCCCAGCATTTT. V and J are TRBV23-1 and TRBJ1-5; D gene ambiguous. TRBV23-1 falls under the ORF class, with uncertain function. The CDR3 loop spans 18 amino acids. V was pared by 4 bases and J by 2 bases, with 21 bases between.

Note on this clone: A much larger clone lies a single base off, so this may be a read error. The CDR3 end shows no conserved phenylalanine or tryptophan, and so a read error is likely. The chain carries TRBV20-1 and TRBJ1-2; D perhaps matches TRBD1 (5 bases). Germline values: CDR1 DFQATT, CDR2 SNEGSKA (reference sequence). This CDR3 is built from 11 residues. The ends were cut back, 6 bases at V and 5 bases at J, with 10 bases in the middle. CDR3 sequence (DNA): TGCAGTGCCACAGGAGGGTATGGCTACACCTCC. Translated: CSATGGYGYTS.

A note on this clone: A read error may be the cause here, since a much bigger clone is one base away. This chain links TRBV7-2 with TRBJ2-3; 13 bases agree with TRBD2. The CDR3 runs 16 residues. Germline trimming cut 4 bases from V and 4 bases from J; bases unmatched to any gene: 5. Germline V gene data show CDR1 as SGHTA and CDR2 as FQGNSA. DNA of the CDR3: TGTGCCAGCAGCTATGGACTAGCGGGAGTGGCAGATACGCAGTATTTT. This codes for CASSYGLAGVADTQYF.

J is TRBJ1-1 and V is TRBV9, with D maybe TRBD1 (5 bases). This CDR3 is 13 amino acids long. Germline V gene lookup returns CDR1 SGDLS and CDR2 YYNGEE. Between the trimmed V and J ends, which lost 3 bases and 8 bases, there was a span of 14 bases. CDR3 sequence reads: CASSGRWEGEAFF. The DNA of the CDR3 is TGTGCCAGCAGCGGCCGTTGGGAGGGGGAAGCTTTCTTT.